Below, one T cell receptor (beta chain) is given with its context. Its antigen is not known. V shed 3 bases and J shed 2 bases, with 7 bases lying between them. The CDR3 totals 14 residues. Germline V CDR1 and CDR2: MDHEN, SYDVKM. The time point here: peripheral blood 6 weeks after treatment start. Each patient contributed between 1 and 8 total time points of blood mononuclear cells, pretreatment and during treatment. This specimen comes from a study of PD-L1 blockade in urothelial cancer. Study-level background: Median T cell yield from blood was over 130,000.

Overall study findings and caveats: Tumor-associated blood clones were expanded more by durable-benefit patients at 3 weeks.

Method: immunoSEQ multiplex PCR; TCRdb's copy keeps in-frame clones and lacks some. This sample has tens of thousands of clones, with 80% to 90% found just once. This material consisted of PBMCs, taken around atezolizumab (anti-PD-L1) treatment. This sequence joins TRBV28 and TRBJ1-4, with no clear D. The receptor was isolated from a man between 65 and 79 years old with urothelial cancer. The CDR3 region is CASSFVSTNEKLFF. In nucleotides, the CDR3 is TGTGCCAGCAGTTTTGTCAGTACTAATGAAAAACTGTTTTTT.